This TCR beta chain comes out of a study of T cells in Graves' hyperthyroidism and ophthalmopathy. Study-wide findings and caveats: A model using 13 V-J features told ophthalmopathy apart from stable hyperthyroidism.

The CDR3 consists of 14 residues. Between the trimmed V and J ends, which lost 7 bases and 8 bases, there was a span of 18 bases. Germline V gene data show CDR1 as MNHEY and CDR2 as SVGEGT. TCR beta CDR3 sequences were amplified from RNA transcripts. First-round RT-PCR of the TCR CDR3 relied on the HTBI primer set. Using its own MiXCR run on the multiplex PCR reads, TCRdb lists one record per CDR3 protein. The sample has roughly 750,000 distinct CDR3 sequences; roughly 15% are singletons. This clonotype has only a few counts. What it recognizes is unknown. Sequencing was done on a sample of blood. The rearrangement uses TRBV6-2 or TRBV6-3 and TRBJ2-1; D may match TRBD1 or TRBD2 (5 bases each). The clonotype was recovered from a man younger than 35 with Graves' hyperthyroidism. This CDR3 reads CASILGRGEDEQFF. CDR3 nucleotides: TGTGCCAGCATATTGGGACGGGGAGAGGATGAGCAGTTCTTC.